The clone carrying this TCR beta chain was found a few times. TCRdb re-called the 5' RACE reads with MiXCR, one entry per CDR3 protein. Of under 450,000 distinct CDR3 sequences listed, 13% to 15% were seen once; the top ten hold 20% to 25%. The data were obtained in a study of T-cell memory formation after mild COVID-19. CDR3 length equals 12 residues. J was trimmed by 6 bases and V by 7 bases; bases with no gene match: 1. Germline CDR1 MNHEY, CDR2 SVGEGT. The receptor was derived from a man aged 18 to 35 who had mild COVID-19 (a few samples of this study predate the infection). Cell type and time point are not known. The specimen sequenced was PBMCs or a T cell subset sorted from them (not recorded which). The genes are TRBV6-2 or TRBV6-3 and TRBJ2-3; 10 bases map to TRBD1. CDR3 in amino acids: CASKDRGDTQYF. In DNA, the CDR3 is TGTGCCAGCAAGGACAGGGGGGATACGCAGTATTTT.